One sample yielded the 27 T cell receptor beta chains listed below, sequenced in a study of tumor-infiltrating lymphocytes in primary liver carcinoma. Bulk tissue was left unsorted, and RNA and DNA were co-extracted from 20-30 mg of it. From 500 ng of total RNA, TCR beta-specific cDNA was reverse-transcribed using a constant-region primer. For TCR beta, libraries were produced by three nested multiplex PCR rounds using slightly modified ARM-PCR. The opening two PCR rounds, ten to eleven cycles each, paired TRBV1-TRBV30 forward primers with a C-beta reverse primer. A single record per CDR3 protein comes from TCRdb applying MiXCR to the multiplex PCR reads. The sample holds some 120,000 distinct CDR3 sequences, 64% seen once. Material: liver tumor tissue from sampling region 3. Subset noted: tumor region T3, left-lateral pole. All receptors come from an older woman with primary liver carcinoma and hepatitis B virus infection.

This chain joins TRBV7-2 and TRBJ2-3, with TRBD1 matching 7 bases. Germline CDR1 and CDR2: SGHTA and FQGNSA. J lost 0 bases, V lost 0 bases, and 6 bases had no gene match. The CDR3 sequence is 17 residues long. CDR3 in amino acids: CASSLAVRGRSTDTQYF. CDR3 coding DNA: TGTGCCAGCAGCTTAGCGGTGAGGGGGCGAAGCACAGATACGCAGTATTTT. Combining the CDR3 with reference TRBV7-2 and TRBJ2-3 gives the whole variable domain GAGVSQSPSNKVTEKGKDVELRCDPISGHTALYWYRQSLGQGLEFLIYFQGNSAPDKSGLPSDRFSAERTGGSVSTLTIQRTQQEDSAVYLCASSLAVRGRSTDTQYFGPGTRLTVL.

In this sample, this clonotype turned up a few times. The gene calls are TRBV27 and TRBJ2-2; D is unclear. V dropped 2 bases and J dropped 0 bases, with 4 bases sitting between them. Germline V gives CDR1 MNHEY, CDR2 SMNVEV (reference sequence). The CDR3 consists of 14 residues. CDR3 bases: TGTGCCAGCAGTTTACAACCGAACACCGGGGAGCTGTTTTTT. This translates into CASSLQPNTGELFF.

Points on this clonotype: Compared with germline, one end of the junction differs, possibly owing to a read error. V usage is TRBV28 and J usage is TRBJ2-4, with D hard to call. This CDR3 contains 13 residues. Per the germline V gene, CDR1 is MDHEN and CDR2 is SYDVKM. CDR3 DNA sequence: TGTGCCAGCAGCTCAAGCGCGACCAAGGTCGTGGACTTC. This translates into CASSSSATKVVDF.

In regard to this clonotype: One end of the junction fails to match germline, which may point to a read error. The V and J genes are TRBV11-2 and TRBJ2-7; a possible D gene is TRBD2 (7 bases). This CDR3 spans 17 amino acids. Per the germline V gene, CDR1 is SGHAT and CDR2 is FQNNGV. The CDR3 region has the DNA TGTGCCAGCAGCTCCATCCTCGGGGGCGGGAGATCCTACGAGAAGTACTTC. Translating gives CASSSILGGGRSYEKYF.

This clonotype has only a few counts. This clone may be a read error of a much larger clone one base away. This chain uses TRBV4-1 with TRBJ2-5; unclear D gene. In germline, CDR1 is MGHRA, CDR2 YSYEKL. The CDR3 contains 17 residues. The CDR3 here is CASSQGGLGPYQETQCF. As DNA, the CDR3 is TGCGCCAGCAGCCAAGGAGGTTTAGGGCCGTACCAAGAGACCCAGTGCTTC.

This clonotype has a count of ten or more. V usage is TRBV12-3 or TRBV12-4 and J usage is TRBJ2-2, with 10 bases that match TRBD2. The CDR3 has 15 residues. With 4 bases clipped from V and 4 bases from J, the junction kept 3 bases outside the gene matches. The CDR3 is CASSSGLAVTGELFF. The CDR3 coding sequence is TGTGCCAGCAGTTCTGGACTAGCGGTCACCGGGGAGCTGTTTTTT.

In its sample, this clonotype was seen once. The junction shows a germline mismatch at one end, possibly a read error. The chain couples TRBV12-3 or TRBV12-4 to TRBJ2-1; D gene uncertain. The CDR3 spans 13 residues. CDR3 bases: TGCGCCAGCACCAACCCTATAGGGTATGAGCAGTTCTTC. This encodes CASTNPIGYEQFF.

This clonotype was seen repeatedly, ten times or more. V is TRBV6-7 and J is TRBJ1-1; the D gene is possibly TRBD1 (6 bases). TRBV6-7 is reported as an ORF; its role is uncertain. V lost 7 bases to trimming and J lost 8 bases, with 11 bases between them. The CDR3 extends over 11 amino acids. In DNA form, the CDR3 reads TGTGCCAGCAACAACAGGGCGGAAGCTTTCTTT. Translation: CASNNRAEAFF.

The chain carries TRBV29-1 and TRBJ2-2; no clear D. The CDR3 loop spans 14 amino acids. Trimming removed 7 bases from V and 1 base from J, with 13 bases in between. From germline, CDR1 is SQVTM and CDR2 ANQGSEA. CDR3 DNA: TGCAGCGCCATATCGGACCGGAACACCGGGGAGCTGTTTTTT. Translated, it gives CSAISDRNTGELFF.

There are many counts of this clonotype. The chain recombines TRBV6-2 or TRBV6-3 with TRBJ2-7, with 8 bases lining up with TRBD2. This CDR3 is 15 amino acids long. The germline gives CDR1 MNHEY, CDR2 SVGEGT. V dropped 2 bases and J dropped 5; count of bases not matched to a gene: 8. The chain's CDR3 is CASSYTGGLAHEQYF. For the CDR3, the DNA is TGTGCCAGCAGTTACACAGGTGGACTAGCCCACGAGCAGTACTTC.

This clonotype was seen ten or more times. The chain recombines TRBV29-1 with TRBJ2-5; TRBD1 aligns across 10 bases. Germline V gives CDR1 SQVTM, CDR2 ANQGSEA. V lost 3 bases to trimming and J lost 6 bases; unmatched junction nucleotides: 7. The CDR3 consists of 14 residues. The CDR3 region has the DNA TGCAGCGTTGAGGGACAGGGGAAGGAGAAGACCCAGTACTTC. This translates into CSVEGQGKEKTQYF.

This chain links TRBV7-9 with TRBJ1-1; D remains ambiguous. V was shortened by 1 base and J by 11 bases, with 8 bases between the two germline ends. This CDR3 comprises 11 residues. Germline CDR1 SEHNR, CDR2 FQNEAQ (reference sequence). The CDR3 coding sequence is TGTGCCAGCAGCTTAGGTGGGAAGGCTTTCTTT. This codes for CASSLGGKAFF. Looking up the rest from reference TRBV7-9 and TRBJ1-1 gives the full variable domain: DTGVSQNPRHKITKRGQNVTFRCDPISEHNRLYWYRQTLGQGPEFLTYFQNEAQLEKSRLLSDRFSAERPKGSFSTLEIQRTEQGDSAMYLCASSLGGKAFFGQGTRLTVV.

This clonotype was detected many times. CDR3 residues: CASSLEVGNSPLHF. The DNA for the CDR3 is TGCGCCAGCAGCTTGGAGGTTGGGAATTCACCCCTCCACTTT. V usage is TRBV5-1 and J usage is TRBJ1-6; no definite D call. The length of the CDR3 is 14 residues. Germline CDR1 and CDR2: SGHRS and YFSETQ. Trimming shortened V by 0 bases and J by 7 bases, and 8 bases separated the two germline ends.

A remark on this clonotype: Likely a read error: the CDR3 ends without its conserved phenylalanine or tryptophan. This chain connects TRBV11-2 to TRBJ2-3; 7 nucleotides match TRBD2. CDR3 length: 17 amino acids. Germline CDR1 reads SGHAT; CDR2 reads FQNNGV. The CDR3 DNA reads TGTGCTAGCAGCTTATGGGGACTAACGTACACGTCAGATACGCAGTATTGT. Amino acid sequence: CASSLWGLTYTSDTQYC.

This clonotype was seen only a few times. This chain uses TRBV28 with TRBJ2-7; weak D call: TRBD2 (5 bases). Trimming left V 2 bases short and J 4 bases short, with 12 bases between. This CDR3 comprises 14 residues. CDR1 and CDR2 from the germline V gene are MDHEN and SYDVKM. CDR3: CASSLRTLGYEQYF. CDR3 bases: TGTGCCAGCAGTTTAAGGACTCTTGGGTACGAGCAGTACTTC.

As concerns this clonotype: Being one base from a much bigger clone, this may be a read error. The chain has TRBV5-1 and TRBJ2-3, with D unresolved. CDR1 SGHRS and CDR2 YFSETQ come from the germline V gene. CDR3 length: 16 amino acids. V gave up 0 bases and J gave up 5 bases, with 16 bases separating them. CDR3 region: CASSLGLVTTGDTQYF. The CDR3 coding sequence is TGCGCCAGCAGCTTGGGCCTGGTTACAACTGGAGATACGCAGTATTTT.

Comments on this clonotype: A single base separates this from a much larger clone, so it may be a read error. The chain joins TRBV18 to TRBJ2-3, with D perhaps matching TRBD1 (6 bases). The CDR3 totals 13 residues. Germline values: CDR1 KGHSH, CDR2 LQKENI. The V and J ends lost 6 bases and 5 bases respectively, with 12 bases between them. CDR3 in amino acids: CASSVGGIDTQYF. CDR3 bases: TGTGCCAGCTCCGTTGGGGGCATAGATACGCAGTATTTT.

In the case of this clonotype: This CDR3 fails to terminate in the conserved phenylalanine or tryptophan, so it likely reflects a read error. The V call is TRBV6-1, the J call TRBJ2-3; no reliable D call. This CDR3 is 14 amino acids long. Germline loops: CDR1 MNHNS, CDR2 SASEGT. Trimming cost V 4 bases and J 2 bases, with 10 bases left between them. For the CDR3, the DNA is TGTGCCAGCAGTGGAAGTCGCACCACAGATACGCAGTATTCT. It encodes CASSGSRTTDTQYS.

To note about this clonotype: This may be a read error: a much more frequent sequence differs by one nucleotide. The chain joins TRBV5-4 to TRBJ2-2, with D perhaps matching TRBD2 (6 bases). Germline loops: CDR1 SGHNT, CDR2 YYREEE (reference sequence). The CDR3 has 16 amino acids. In DNA, the CDR3 is TGTGCCAGCAGCCCTCGACTAGAGGGGAACATCGGGGAGCTGTTTTTT. This codes for CASSPRLEGNIGELFF.

This rearrangement joins TRBV29-1 to TRBJ2-6; either TRBD1 or TRBD2 may fit D (5 bases each). The CDR3 has 19 residues. Trimming took off 1 base at V and 2 bases at J, with 21 bases between the two ends. Per germline, CDR1 SQVTM and CDR2 ANQGSEA. CDR3 in DNA: TGCAGCGTTGAAGCCCCCCCCGGGGTAGGGGATGCTGGGGCCAACGTCCTGACTTTC. Protein sequence: CSVEAPPGVGDAGANVLTF.

The chain employs TRBV28 and TRBJ2-3, with a weak D call TRBD2 (6 bases). This CDR3 is built from 17 residues. Trimming removed 6 bases from V and 2 bases from J, with 21 bases in between. Germline CDR1 reads MDHEN; CDR2 reads SYDVKM. This CDR3 reads CASSSVVGRGNTDTQYF. The CDR3, as DNA: TGTGCCAGCAGCTCCGTTGTCGGGCGGGGTAACACAGATACGCAGTATTTT.

On this clonotype: This is likely a read error, given that the CDR3 carries no conserved phenylalanine or tryptophan at its end. The CDR3 bases are TGTGCCAGCAGCGTAACGACTCAGGGGGGCTATGGCTACACCCTC. Translating it yields CASSVTTQGGYGYTL. The rearrangement uses TRBV16 and TRBJ1-2, with 7 bases lining up with TRBD1. The CDR3 totals 15 residues. V shed 5 bases and J 4 bases; nucleotides not matched to a gene: 10. Germline CDR1 and CDR2: KGHSY and FQNENV.

Remarks on this clonotype: As the CDR3 is not closed by the conserved phenylalanine or tryptophan, this likely results from a read error. This chain links TRBV29-1 with TRBJ2-3, with 9 bases that match TRBD2. The CDR3 is 14 residues long. V lost 7 bases, J lost 5 bases, and 10 bases stayed unmatched. Per germline, CDR1 SQVTM and CDR2 ANQGSEA. The CDR3 DNA reads TGCAGCGGTGCGGGAGGGATCGGGAGAGATACGCAGTATCTT. Its translation: CSGAGGIGRDTQYL.

This clonotype has at least ten counts. The chain uses TRBV6-1 and TRBJ1-1; tentatively, D is TRBD1 (5 bases). V was cut by 7 bases and J by 4 bases, with 13 bases left in between. This CDR3 comprises 13 residues. The germline V gene encodes CDR1 MNHNS and CDR2 SASEGT. The CDR3 sequence: CASNGRVSTEAFF. CDR3 bases: TGTGCCAGCAACGGCAGGGTCAGCACTGAAGCTTTCTTT.

Comments on this clonotype: One end of the junction varies from germline; a read error may be responsible. The chain employs TRBV29-1 and TRBJ2-1; unclear D gene. CDR1 is SQVTM and CDR2 is ANQGSEA in the germline V gene. The CDR3 contains 12 residues. The CDR3 DNA reads as TGCGGCGTTGATCAGCGCGGTGATGAGCAGTTCTTC. It encodes CGVDQRGDEQFF.

This clonotype was seen once. The junction does not match germline at one end; this may be a read error. In DNA, the CDR3 is TGTGCCAGGAGCTTAATCATAGCGGCTTACAATGAGCAGTTCTTC. Translating gives CARSLIIAAYNEQFF. This rearrangement joins TRBV11-2 to TRBJ2-1, with D tentatively TRBD2 (6 bases). The CDR3 consists of 15 residues. CDR1 is SGHAT, CDR2 FQNNGV, per germline.

About this clonotype itself: This likely comes from a read error, as the CDR3 has no conserved phenylalanine or tryptophan at its end. This chain connects TRBV4-1 to TRBJ2-7, with a tentative D call TRBD1 (6 bases). Germline CDR1 is MGHRA and CDR2 is YSYEKL. This CDR3 spans 13 amino acids. The CDR3 nucleotides read TGCGCCAGTAGCCAACAGGGAGAATACGAGCAGTACTTA. Translated: CASSQQGEYEQYL.